The 21 T cell receptor beta chains in this list originate from one sample, sequenced in a study of blood T cell repertoires in COVID-19. Assay used: immunoSEQ multiplex PCR; TCRdb lists only in-frame clones, some missing. The data contain about 130,000 clones, about 92% of them singletons. Sequencing was done on a sample of peripheral blood. The receptor set was obtained from a man in his 60s with COVID-19, enrolled during active disease.

The J gene is TRBJ2-3, the V gene TRBV19; 8 nucleotides match TRBD1. Germline loops: CDR1 LNHDA, CDR2 SQIVND (reference sequence). The V gene end was trimmed by 5 bases and the J gene end by 3 bases; junction bases not matched to a gene: 4. The CDR3 extends over 14 amino acids. This CDR3 reads CASSGGQVTDTQYF. The CDR3 DNA is TGTGCCAGTAGTGGGGGACAGGTGACAGATACGCAGTATTTT.

J is TRBJ1-1 and V is TRBV19; 7 bases align to TRBD1. The ends lost 4 bases at V and 2 bases at J; junction bases unmatched: 13. The CDR3 is 17 residues long. Germline V CDR1 and CDR2: LNHDA, SQIVND (reference sequence). The CDR3 sequence: CASSRTGVLTSNTEAFF. In DNA, the CDR3 is TGTGCCAGTAGTAGAACAGGGGTCCTGACATCAAACACTGAAGCTTTCTTT.

The chain has TRBV30 and TRBJ1-2; unclear D gene. The CDR3 runs to 15 residues. The ends were cut back, 0 bases at V and 4 bases at J, with 15 bases in the middle. The germline gives CDR1 GTSNPN, CDR2 SVGIG (reference sequence). The CDR3, as DNA: TGTGCCTGGAGTGTGGCCGCCGGGAGCCTCTATGGCTACACCTTC. Translation gives CAWSVAAGSLYGYTF.

The chain carries TRBV27 and TRBJ2-7, with 11 nucleotides matching TRBD2. V was pared by 2 bases and J by 0 bases, with 3 bases of the junction left unmatched. The CDR3 is 16 residues long. The germline V gene has CDR1 MNHEY and CDR2 SMNVEV (reference sequence). CDR3 sequence (DNA): TGTGCCAGCAGTTTAAAACTAGCGGGGGTCTCCTACGAGCAGTACTTC. Translating it yields CASSLKLAGVSYEQYF.

The chain couples TRBV7-2 to TRBJ1-5; D is ambiguous. V lost 2 bases and J lost 4, with 3 bases in between. CDR1 and CDR2 (germline): SGHTA, FQGNSA. The CDR3 runs to 12 residues. The CDR3 region has the DNA TGTGCCAGCAGCTTATCAAATCAGCCCCAGCATTTT. Its protein is CASSLSNQPQHF.

The chain has TRBV10-3 and TRBJ1-3; 8 positions agree with TRBD1. Losses at the gene ends were 7 bases for V and 5 bases for J; bases not matched to a gene: 7. Germline V gene data show CDR1 as ENHRY and CDR2 as SYGVKD. The CDR3 is 14 amino acids. This CDR3 is CAITPDRGRNTIYF. CDR3 bases: TGTGCCATCACTCCCGACAGGGGCCGAAACACCATATATTTT.

This chain uses TRBV12-3 or TRBV12-4 with TRBJ2-7; tentatively, D is TRBD1 (5 bases). The CDR3 runs to 13 residues. The V end lost 2 bases, the J end lost 7 bases, and 12 bases lay between the germline ends. The CDR3 DNA reads TGTGCCAGCAGTTTAATACAGGCAGGGGAGCAGTACTTC. It specifies CASSLIQAGEQYF.

The chain carries TRBV12-5 and TRBJ1-3; D gene uncertain. The CDR3 spans 15 residues. The germline V and J ends were trimmed by 2 bases and 2 bases, with 10 bases remaining between them. Germline V lookup: CDR1 LGHNT, CDR2 FRNRAP. For the CDR3, the DNA is TGTGCTAGTGGTTTGCCAACAGTCCCTGGAAACACCATATATTTT. Translation gives CASGLPTVPGNTIYF. Together with reference TRBV12-5 and TRBJ1-3, the CDR3 gives the full variable domain: DARVTQTPRHKVTEMGQEVTMRCQPILGHNTVFWYRQTMMQGLELLAYFRNRAPLDDSGMPKDRFSAEMPDATLATLKIQPSEPRDSAVYFCASGLPTVPGNTIYFGEGSWLTVV.

The gene calls are TRBV29-1 and TRBJ1-3; D gene unclear. The CDR3 extends over 13 amino acids. V lost 1 base and J 4 bases, leaving 8 bases between the germline ends. Germline V lookup: CDR1 SQVTM, CDR2 ANQGSEA. Written as DNA, the CDR3 is TGCAGCGTTGAAGTGTTCTCGGGAAACACCATATATTTT. Residues: CSVEVFSGNTIYF.

The genes are TRBV27 and TRBJ2-3, with TRBD2 matching over 9 bases. The CDR3 covers 14 residues. Germline V lookup: CDR1 MNHEY, CDR2 SMNVEV (reference sequence). V lost 3 bases and J lost 4; bases outside the gene matches: 2. The CDR3 coding sequence is TGTGCCAGCAGTTTTAGCGGGAGACCAGATACGCAGTATTTT. Its translation: CASSFSGRPDTQYF.

This clone was observed once. The rearrangement links TRBV27 to TRBJ1-2, with D unclear. Looked up from germline, CDR1 is MNHEY and CDR2 is SMNVEV (reference sequence). This CDR3 comprises 14 residues. V was cut by 6 bases and J by 5 bases, with 16 bases left in between. The CDR3: CASSSSLGGYGYTF. In DNA form, the CDR3 reads TGTGCCAGCAGCTCGAGTTTAGGAGGATATGGCTACACCTTC.

The chain couples TRBV6-4 to TRBJ2-1; tentatively, D is TRBD1 (6 bases). CDR1 is MRHNA and CDR2 is SNTAGT in the germline V gene. Trimming took 5 bases from V and 6 from J, leaving 11 bases between them. There are 13 residues in the CDR3. CDR3 residues: CASSMDRFNEQFF. The CDR3 DNA follows: TGTGCCAGCAGTATGGACAGATTCAATGAGCAGTTCTTC.

The chain links TRBV18 to TRBJ2-7; the match to TRBD1 covers 7 bases. CDR3 length: 15 residues. Germline lookup yields CDR1 KGHSH and CDR2 LQKENI. V shed 0 bases, J shed 1 base, and the junction held 3 bases outside the gene matches. CDR3 in amino acids: CASSPPTGFSYEQYF. The CDR3 DNA reads TGTGCCAGCTCACCACCGACAGGGTTTTCCTACGAGCAGTACTTC. Full variable domain (remainder filled in from reference TRBV18 and TRBJ2-7): NAGVMQNPRHLVRRRGQEARLRCSPMKGHSHVYWYRQLPEEGLKFMVYLQKENIIDESGMPKERFSAEFPKEGPSILRIQQVVRGDSAAYFCASSPPTGFSYEQYFGPGTRLTVT.

The chain employs TRBV28 and TRBJ2-1; TRBD1 matches at 11 bases. V gave up 5 bases and J gave up 8 bases; unmatched junction bases: 8. CDR1 is MDHEN and CDR2 is SYDVKM in the germline V gene. The CDR3 sequence is 15 residues long. The DNA of the CDR3 is TGTGCCAGCAGTCCGAGGGGGACAGGGGGTGATGAGCAGTTCTTC. It encodes CASSPRGTGGDEQFF.

This chain connects TRBV12-5 to TRBJ2-3; D ambiguous. The CDR3 totals 14 residues. V lost 0 bases to trimming and J lost 0 bases, with 4 bases between them. Looked up from germline, CDR1 is LGHNT and CDR2 is FRNRAP. The DNA for the CDR3 is TGTGCTAGTGGTTTGGTACAAAGCACAGATACGCAGTATTTT. Amino acid sequence: CASGLVQSTDTQYF.

The chain joins TRBV10-3 to TRBJ1-1; TRBD1 aligns across 7 bases. With V trimmed by 7 bases and J by 4 bases, 9 bases remained unmatched. The CDR3 covers 14 residues. The germline gives CDR1 ENHRY, CDR2 SYGVKD. CDR3 in DNA: TGTGCCATCAAACGACAGGGCGACGCCACTGAAGCTTTCTTT. Translation gives CAIKRQGDATEAFF.

V is TRBV5-4 and J is TRBJ1-1; a possible D gene is TRBD1 (5 bases). CDR3 size: 13 residues. The V gene lost 2 bases and the J gene lost 4 bases, with 9 bases spanning the gap. CDR1 is SGHNT, CDR2 YYREEE, per germline (reference sequence). The CDR3 sequence: CASSLGVGTEAFF. CDR3 sequence (DNA): TGTGCCAGCAGCTTAGGGGTAGGCACTGAAGCTTTCTTT. The entire variable domain, with the rest obtained from reference TRBV5-4 and TRBJ1-1, is as follows: ETGVTQSPTHLIKTRGQQVTLRCSSQSGHNTVSWYQQALGQGPQFIFQYYREEENGRGNFPPRFSGLQFPNYSSELNVNALELDDSALYLCASSLGVGTEAFFGQGTRLTVV.

Turning to this clone: It may be a read error: a sequence one base away is much more abundant. This same CDR3 is encoded by further DNA sequences in the sample. The V gene is TRBV5-1, the J gene TRBJ1-1; TRBD1 matches 7 bases. This CDR3 is 13 amino acids long. Germline V lookup: CDR1 SGHRS, CDR2 YFSETQ. V trimming: 4 bases; J trimming: 2 bases; junction bases outside the gene matches: 2. The CDR3 protein is CASSRTGNTEAFF. CDR3 DNA sequence: TGCGCCAGCAGCCGGACAGGAAACACTGAAGCTTTCTTT.

The chain has TRBV7-2 and TRBJ1-4; 7 bases are shared with TRBD1. The V gene's germline CDR1 is SGHTA and CDR2 FQGNSA. The CDR3 length is 14 residues. Trimming took 4 bases from V and 7 from J; bases not matched to a gene: 6. The CDR3 DNA is TGTGCCAGCAGCTCGACAGGGATGGGTGAAAAACTGTTTTTT. Amino acids: CASSSTGMGEKLFF.

This chain joins TRBV9 and TRBJ2-2; a weak D match, TRBD2 (6 bases). The CDR3 is made up of 16 amino acids. CDR1 is SGDLS and CDR2 is YYNGEE in the germline V gene. V was clipped by 4 bases and J by 3 bases, with 16 bases between them. CDR3 sequence (DNA): TGTGCCAGCAGCAAGGGACTGGCGGAGGACACCGGGGAGCTGTTTTTT. It is translated as CASSKGLAEDTGELFF.

The V call is TRBV5-1, the J call TRBJ2-1, with TRBD2 matching 10 bases. Trimming removed 1 base from V and 4 bases from J; junction bases left unmatched: 5. Germline-derived CDR1 and CDR2 are SGHRS and YFSETQ. The CDR3 is 16 residues long. CDR3 sequence (DNA): TGCGCCAGCAGCTTGCTAGCGGGAGTGTATTACAATGAGCAGTTCTTC. It codes for CASSLLAGVYYNEQFF.